This T cell receptor beta chain came from a study of cytomegalovirus exposure and HLA in healthy donors. On the study more broadly: HLA-typed donors were the source of about 85 million unique TCRs, which an early data release held.

From germline, CDR1 is MGHRA and CDR2 YSYEKL. The CDR3 is 14 amino acids. V lost 3 bases to trimming and J lost 5 bases; unmatched junction nucleotides: 5. The PCR had 60 Vbeta and 13 Jbeta primers. Assay: immunoSEQ multiplex PCR; the TCRdb copy retains only in-frame clones and omits some. This sample carries some 220,000 clones, about 80% of them seen once, and the ten largest clones take 2.5% to 3.5%. What was sequenced was PBMCs. The origin of this receptor is a woman aged 55-70 years in good health and CMV-seropositive. This chain connects TRBV4-1 to TRBJ2-7; TRBD1 agrees at 9 bases. The CDR3 reads CASSHRDRANEQYF. The CDR3 DNA sequence: TGCGCCAGCAGCCACAGGGACAGGGCCAACGAGCAGTACTTC.